This entry lists 6 T cell receptor beta chains sequenced from one sample in a study of T cells after yellow fever vaccination (dated by TCRdb to between 2018 and 2020). This specimen's treatment or condition label, per the study, means: live attenuated yellow fever vaccine strain. The library came from 5' RACE. For sequencing, an Illumina NovaSeq 6000 was employed. TCRdb reran the public reads through fastp at Q25 and MiXCR, keeping productive beta chains. Every distinct CDR3 protein forms one entry, paired with its most common genes and DNA. Counted in this sample were fewer than 350,000 distinct CDR3 sequences; approximately 3.9% of them appeared once. The ten largest account for around 22% of the sample. The sequenced sample was PBMCs, obtained on the day of the yellow fever booster vaccination. The receptors shown here come from a man aged 18-30 years who received the YFV17D yellow fever vaccine.

This clonotype showed up many times. The V and J genes are TRBV6-5 and TRBJ1-5, with D maybe TRBD1 (5 bases). V dropped 3 bases and J dropped 7 bases, with 10 bases sitting between them. Germline CDR1 reads MNHEY; CDR2 reads SVGAGI. The CDR3 covers 13 residues. The CDR3 DNA reads as TGTGCCAGCAGTTATGGGGGGGGGCAGCCCCAGCATTTT. It is translated as CASSYGGGQPQHF.

Only a few counts were recorded for this clonotype. This chain joins TRBV4-2 and TRBJ1-2; D not resolved. This CDR3 spans 15 amino acids. Per germline, CDR1 LGHNA and CDR2 YNFKEQ. Deletions cut 1 base from V and 3 bases from J, with 12 bases between. Written as DNA, the CDR3 is TGTGCCAGCAGCCAAGTGGAAAGGGTCGACTATGGCTACACCTTC. The encoded protein is CASSQVERVDYGYTF.

This clonotype was seen a few times. V and J are TRBV6-2 or TRBV6-3 and TRBJ1-1; D call uncertain. The V and J ends lost 5 bases and 3 bases respectively, with 1 base between them. The CDR3 is 10 residues long. Per the germline V gene, CDR1 is MNHEY and CDR2 is SVGEGT. Here the CDR3 reads CASSDTEAFF. The CDR3 bases are TGTGCCAGCAGTGACACTGAAGCTTTCTTT.

The sample holds many counts of this clonotype. The gene calls are TRBV5-5 and TRBJ2-5; D uncertain. CDR1 and CDR2 from the germline V gene are SGHKS and YYEKEE (reference sequence). This CDR3 is built from 13 residues. Trimming took off 2 bases at V and 5 bases at J, with 10 bases between the two ends. CDR3 nucleotide sequence: TGTGCCAGCAGCTTCGTAGGGCACGAGACCCAGTACTTC. Amino acids: CASSFVGHETQYF.

There are many counts of this clonotype. The V and J genes are TRBV7-2 and TRBJ2-7; the D is unclear. This CDR3 comprises 13 residues. Per germline, CDR1 SGHTA and CDR2 FQGNSA. Trimming stripped 5 bases from V and 3 bases from J, with 11 bases between. CDR3 amino acids: CASSQPGSYEQYV. CDR3 sequence (DNA): TGTGCCAGCAGCCAGCCGGGCAGCTACGAGCAGTACGTC.

The chain joins TRBV6-5 to TRBJ2-5, with TRBD2 matching 12 bases. With 6 bases clipped from V and 5 bases from J, the junction kept 10 bases outside the gene matches. The CDR3 covers 16 residues. Germline assignment: CDR1 MNHEY and CDR2 SVGAGI. CDR3 coding DNA: TGTGCCAGCAGCCAACTAGCGGGGGGCCAGGGGGAGACCCAGTACTTC. Translation: CASSQLAGGQGETQYF.